Shown below are 24 T cell receptor beta chains from a single sample sequenced in a study of blood T cell repertoires in COVID-19. Here immunoSEQ multiplex PCR was the method, and the copy in TCRdb shows in-frame clones only, minus some. The table lists 200,000 to 250,000 clones, 86% of them singletons. The sample consisted of peripheral blood. The origin of the receptors is a woman aged 55-69 years who had recovered from COVID-19.

V is TRBV6-5 and J is TRBJ1-2, with 9 bases that match TRBD1. J gave up 4 bases and V 7 bases, and 4 bases lay outside the gene matches. The germline V gene encodes CDR1 MNHEY and CDR2 SVGAGI. This CDR3 spans 13 amino acids. Here the CDR3 reads CASTTGGAYGYTF. The CDR3 DNA reads as TGTGCCAGCACTACAGGGGGCGCCTATGGCTACACCTTC.

The table lists this clone with a count of one. The chain links TRBV28 to TRBJ1-4, with 10 bases lining up with TRBD1. CDR1 MDHEN and CDR2 SYDVKM come from the germline V gene. V lost 2 bases, J lost 7 bases, and 1 base stayed unmatched. The CDR3 loop spans 14 amino acids. The CDR3 DNA follows: TGTGCCAGCAGTTTAGACAGGGGGCGTGAAAAACTGTTTTTT. Its translation: CASSLDRGREKLFF. Variable domain in full (rest from reference TRBV28 and TRBJ1-4): DVKVTQSSRYLVKRTGEKVFLECVQDMDHENMFWYRQDPGLGLRLIYFSYDVKMKEKGDIPEGYSVSREKKERFSLILESASTNQTSMYLCASSLDRGREKLFFGSGTQLSVL.

The V gene is TRBV4-1, the J gene TRBJ2-7; a possible D gene is TRBD2 (5 bases). Looked up from germline, CDR1 is MGHRA and CDR2 is YSYEKL. Trimming cost V 4 bases and J 4 bases, with 17 bases left between them. The CDR3 consists of 15 residues. CDR3 sequence: CASSRSSGGPYEQYF. DNA for the CDR3: TGCGCCAGCAGCCGTTCGTCTGGAGGTCCTTACGAGCAGTACTTC.

The table lists this clone with a few counts. This chain joins TRBV27 and TRBJ2-3, with 12 bases matching TRBD2. The length of the CDR3 is 16 residues. The germline CDR1 and CDR2 sequences are MNHEY and SMNVEV (reference sequence). The trim removed 4 bases at V and 4 bases at J, leaving 6 bases unmatched. The DNA for the CDR3 is TGTGCCAGCAGTTACCTAGCGGGGGGGTACGCAGATACGCAGTATTTT. This translates into CASSYLAGGYADTQYF.

This clone was found once. V gene TRBV29-1 combines with J gene TRBJ2-1; TRBD2 agrees at 10 bases. Germline V lookup: CDR1 SQVTM, CDR2 ANQGSEA. The CDR3 runs to 12 residues. V trimming: 4 bases; J trimming: 7 bases; junction bases outside the gene matches: 1. CDR3 residues: CSVGTSGNEQFF. CDR3 nucleotide sequence: TGCAGCGTTGGGACTAGCGGTAATGAGCAGTTCTTC.

The CDR3 region is CASSPQGSPTNEKLFF. The DNA for the CDR3 is TGCGCCAGCAGTCCCCAGGGGTCTCCTACTAATGAAAAACTGTTTTTT. The chain employs TRBV5-1 and TRBJ1-4; weak D call: TRBD1 (6 bases). V lost 5 bases and J 2 bases, leaving 16 bases between the germline ends. CDR3 size: 16 residues. Germline CDR1 and CDR2: SGHRS and YFSETQ.

In the case of this clone: The sample carries other DNA sequences with the same CDR3. The V call is TRBV19, the J call TRBJ2-1; D is undetermined. CDR3 length: 13 residues. The germline CDR1 and CDR2 sequences are LNHDA and SQIVND (reference sequence). V lost 1 base and J 5 bases, leaving 6 bases between the germline ends. CDR3 protein: CASSIGADNEQFF. The DNA of the CDR3 is TGTGCCAGTAGTATAGGGGCAGACAATGAGCAGTTCTTC.

The chain links TRBV20-1 to TRBJ2-1; TRBD1 matches at 9 bases. The trim removed 7 bases at V and 12 bases at J, leaving 7 bases unmatched. Germline V CDR1 and CDR2: DFQATT, SNEGSKA (reference sequence). This CDR3 is built from 11 residues. DNA for the CDR3: TGCAGTGTCCCGGGACAGGGCGGGCAGTTCTTC. Translation gives CSVPGQGGQFF.

The V and J genes are TRBV11-2 and TRBJ2-3; D not certain. CDR1 is SGHAT and CDR2 is FQNNGV in the germline V gene. V lost 0 bases and J lost 8, with 9 bases in between. This CDR3 is 13 amino acids long. The DNA of the CDR3 is TGTGCCAGCAGCTTAGATCTGTCTAGTACGCAGTATTTT. Translation: CASSLDLSSTQYF.

In DNA form, the CDR3 reads TGTGCCAGTACCTCGGGAGGCACACGGGGACTCCTGGGGCCCCAGCATTTT. This encodes CASTSGGTRGLLGPQHF. The V gene is TRBV19, the J gene TRBJ1-5; tentative D call: TRBD1 (5 bases). The CDR3 extends over 17 amino acids. Trimming cost V 7 bases and J 9 bases, with 28 bases left between them. Germline CDR1 LNHDA, CDR2 SQIVND (reference sequence).

V and J are TRBV10-3 and TRBJ2-4; D remains ambiguous. V was trimmed by 3 bases and J by 1 base, leaving 10 bases between them. CDR1 and CDR2 (germline): ENHRY, SYGVKD. The CDR3 extends over 15 amino acids. The CDR3 reads CAISDVTFAKNIQYF. DNA for the CDR3: TGTGCCATCAGTGATGTGACTTTCGCCAAAAACATTCAGTACTTC.

The chain is built from TRBV7-8 and TRBJ2-7; 8 nucleotides align to TRBD2. This CDR3 comprises 15 residues. V lost 2 bases to trimming and J lost 5 bases; unmatched junction nucleotides: 8. In germline, CDR1 is SGHVS, CDR2 FQNEAQ. CDR3 nucleotide sequence: TGTGCCAGCAGCTTAAATTTTGCGACTAGCGACGAGCAGTACTTC. Translating it yields CASSLNFATSDEQYF.

The chain uses TRBV7-2 and TRBJ2-3, with TRBD2 matching 10 bases. J lost 6 bases, V lost 6 bases, and 9 bases had no gene match. The CDR3 totals 15 residues. The germline CDR1 and CDR2 sequences are SGHTA and FQGNSA. CDR3 in DNA: TGTGCCAGCAGACCCCAAGCGGGGGGGTGGGATACGCAGTATTTT. This codes for CASRPQAGGWDTQYF.

The DNA of the CDR3 is TGTGCCATCAAGAGATCAGCGGGGGAAGCAGATACGCAGTATTTT. It encodes CAIKRSAGEADTQYF. The V and J genes are TRBV10-3 and TRBJ2-3; 8 bases are shared with TRBD2. Per germline, CDR1 ENHRY and CDR2 SYGVKD. This CDR3 is built from 15 residues. Losses at the gene ends were 7 bases for V and 4 bases for J; bases not matched to a gene: 10.

V and J are TRBV5-1 and TRBJ2-1; D remains ambiguous. The germline V gene encodes CDR1 SGHRS and CDR2 YFSETQ. V was pared by 0 bases and J by 4 bases, with 5 bases between. The CDR3 loop spans 13 amino acids. The chain's CDR3 is CASSLVQYNEQFF. In DNA, the CDR3 is TGCGCCAGCAGCTTGGTACAGTACAATGAGCAGTTCTTC.

The J gene is TRBJ1-5, the V gene TRBV7-9; no clear D. The CDR3 is 18 amino acids. V lost 1 base to trimming and J lost 0 bases, with 16 bases between them. CDR1 is SEHNR, CDR2 FQNEAQ, per germline (reference sequence). CDR3 sequence: CASSLDWPGRDSNQPQHF. In DNA, the CDR3 is TGTGCCAGCAGCTTAGATTGGCCGGGGAGAGATAGCAATCAGCCCCAGCATTTT.

The rearrangement links TRBV3-1 (or the pseudogene TRBV3-2) to TRBJ2-1, with 8 bases identical to TRBD2. V lost 3 bases to trimming and J lost 7 bases; unmatched junction nucleotides: 5. Germline CDR1 is LGHDT and CDR2 is YNNKEL (reference sequence). The CDR3 covers 14 residues. The CDR3 DNA is TGTGCCAGCAGCCAGTTCGGGGGGGGGAATGAGCAGTTCTTC. As protein: CASSQFGGGNEQFF.

V usage is TRBV27 and J usage is TRBJ2-7, with D possibly matching TRBD2 (6 bases). Between the trimmed V and J ends, which lost 3 bases and 5 bases, there was a span of 8 bases. Germline V CDR1 and CDR2: MNHEY, SMNVEV (reference sequence). CDR3 length: 12 amino acids. Here the CDR3 reads CASSLEGNEQYF. The CDR3, as DNA: TGTGCCAGCAGTTTGGAGGGAAACGAGCAGTACTTC.

The genes are TRBV12-3 or TRBV12-4 and TRBJ1-1, with D uncertain. V was cut by 8 bases and J by 1 base, with 11 bases left in between. This CDR3 comprises 13 residues. The CDR3 DNA reads TGTGCCAGCTTGGCAGCGGAGAACACTGAAGCTTTCTTT. Its translation: CASLAAENTEAFF.

Here the CDR3 reads CASSLGDRSYEQYF. In DNA, the CDR3 is TGCGCCAGCAGCTTGGGGGACAGATCCTACGAGCAGTACTTC. V and J are TRBV5-1 and TRBJ2-7; 7 nucleotides align to TRBD1. CDR1 is SGHRS, CDR2 YFSETQ, per germline. V trimming: 0 bases; J trimming: 1 base; junction bases outside the gene matches: 1. This CDR3 spans 14 amino acids.

The gene calls are TRBV10-3 and TRBJ2-1, with 8 bases aligning to TRBD2. CDR3 length: 13 amino acids. Trimming at V came to 8 bases and at J to 9 bases, leaving 9 bases not matched to a gene. CDR1 and CDR2 (germline): ENHRY, SYGVKD. The DNA of the CDR3 is TGTGCCATCTCTACGGGGGGGGTCGGTGAGCAGTTCTTC. Its translation: CAISTGGVGEQFF.

V and J are TRBV18 and TRBJ1-1; 7 bases are a match to TRBD1. The V gene end was trimmed by 7 bases and the J gene end by 1 base; junction bases not matched to a gene: 9. CDR1 is KGHSH, CDR2 LQKENI, per germline. The CDR3 is made up of 15 amino acids. This CDR3 is CASWVGDRTNTEAFF. In DNA, the CDR3 is TGTGCCAGCTGGGTAGGGGACAGAACGAACACTGAAGCTTTCTTT.

The rearrangement links TRBV6-5 to TRBJ2-2; D gene uncertain. Germline loops: CDR1 MNHEY, CDR2 SVGAGI. This CDR3 is 15 amino acids long. Between the trimmed V and J ends, which lost 6 bases and 0 bases, there was a span of 11 bases. The CDR3 sequence is CASSTQLPNTGELFF. In DNA, the CDR3 is TGTGCCAGCAGCACACAGCTGCCGAACACCGGGGAGCTGTTTTTT.

This rearrangement joins TRBV18 to TRBJ2-4; D may be TRBD2 (5 bases). This CDR3 is built from 13 residues. Germline V gives CDR1 KGHSH, CDR2 LQKENI. Trimming pared 3 bases from V and 9 bases from J, leaving 12 bases between. The CDR3 region has the DNA TGTGCCAGCTCACCGACGACTGAGGGCATTCAGTACTTC. Its protein is CASSPTTEGIQYF.